This T cell receptor (beta chain) appears in the sequencing data of a study of blood T cell repertoires in COVID-19. At the level of the study: Material from acute and convalescent COVID-19 was sourced from the United States, Italy and Spain.

Authors' data handling: Counts of nucleated cells, estimated from reference gene primer amplification, were obtained. Here immunoSEQ multiplex PCR was the method, and the copy in TCRdb shows in-frame clones only, minus some. V and J calls and clone size are as listed in that table; D and trimming were resolved from the DNA. The table records some 190,000 clones, roughly 82% of them present only once. CDR3 length: 16 residues. Unmatched junction bases numbered 14, after V lost 9 bases and J lost 2 bases. Germline assignment: CDR1 KGHDR and CDR2 SFDVKD. Clinical history reported by participants formed the basis on which cohorts were assigned.

The rearrangement links TRBV24-1 to TRBJ2-7, with TRBD2 matching over 8 bases. The TCR was taken from a man aged 40-50 years with acute COVID-19. The sample was PBMCs or T cells enriched from blood (not recorded which). The CDR3 sequence is CATGRRTIAGTYEQYF. DNA of the CDR3: TGTGCCACCGGCAGACGGACCATAGCGGGAACCTACGAGCAGTACTTC.